This TCR beta chain derives from a study of T cell repertoires in ileal Crohn's disease. This clone was detected only once. Only in-frame clones appear in the TCRdb table, and some are missing; sequencing was by immunoSEQ multiplex PCR. The repertoire holds under 4,000 clones, with 85% to 95% as singletons. Time point of the sample: inflamed ileum from the surgical specimen. The sample consisted of ileal tissue. This clonotype was sampled from an adult with Crohn's disease.

CDR3 DNA: TGTGCCAGCAGCCCTCAAGGGAATGAGCAGTTCTTC. This sequence encodes CASSPQGNEQFF. The chain combines TRBV5-6 with TRBJ2-1; unclear D gene. V lost 4 bases to trimming and J lost 7 bases, with 9 bases between them. Germline V gene lookup returns CDR1 SGHDT and CDR2 YYEEEE. This CDR3 has 12 amino acids.